Each of the 26 T cell receptor beta chains below was sequenced from the same sample in a study of early T cells in non-severe SARS-CoV-2 infection. MiXCR, run by TCRdb on the 5' RACE reads, gives a single entry per CDR3 protein. The sample holds approximately 45,000 distinct CDR3 sequences, around 6.8% seen once. The sequenced material came from whole blood. These receptor sequences come from an adult who was a healthcare worker with PCR-confirmed SARS-CoV-2 infection or an uninfected control (not recorded which).

This clonotype showed up just a few times. The V gene is TRBV7-8, the J gene TRBJ2-3, with 8 bases aligning to TRBD2. Germline assignment: CDR1 SGHVS and CDR2 FQNEAQ. J lost 0 bases, V lost 1 base, and 9 bases had no gene match. The CDR3 covers 18 residues. The CDR3 loop reads CASSLGVAGTRSTDTQYF. In DNA, the CDR3 is TGTGCCAGCAGCTTAGGAGTAGCGGGGACGAGGAGCACAGATACGCAGTATTTT.

This clonotype was seen a few times. The chain recombines TRBV5-1 with TRBJ2-5; maybe TRBD2 (6 bases). The CDR3 spans 15 residues. Trimming shortened V by 0 bases and J by 3 bases, and 12 bases separated the two germline ends. Germline loops: CDR1 SGHRS, CDR2 YFSETQ. The CDR3 spells CASSLEEGGEETQYF. The CDR3 DNA is TGCGCCAGCAGCTTGGAGGAAGGAGGGGAAGAGACCCAGTACTTC. The complete variable domain, with remaining parts taken from reference TRBV5-1 and TRBJ2-5, reads KAGVTQTPRYLIKTRGQQVTLSCSPISGHRSVSWYQQTPGQGLQFLFEYFSETQRNKGNFPGRFSGRQFSNSRSEMNVSTLELGDSALYLCASSLEEGGEETQYFGPGTRLLVL.

V and J are TRBV19 and TRBJ2-7, with TRBD2 as a possible D gene (7 bases). Germline assignment: CDR1 LNHDA and CDR2 SQIVND (reference sequence). The CDR3 is 15 residues long. Trimming left V 7 bases short and J 4 bases short, with 20 bases between. The chain's CDR3 is CASTLAAGAFYEQYF. In DNA, the CDR3 is TGTGCCAGTACCCTCGCCGCGGGGGCCTTTTACGAGCAGTACTTC.

CDR3 amino acids: CASQRQGRRDTQYF. The CDR3 nucleotides read TGTGCCAGCCAGAGACAGGGGAGGAGAGATACGCAGTATTTT. The gene calls are TRBV2 and TRBJ2-3, with 8 positions matching TRBD1. V trimming: 8 bases; J trimming: 5 bases; junction bases outside the gene matches: 9. From germline, CDR1 is SNHLY and CDR2 FYNNEI. The CDR3 contains 14 residues. The full variable domain, its missing parts supplied by reference TRBV2 and TRBJ2-3, is EPEVTQTPSHQVTQMGQEVILRCVPISNHLYFYWYRQILGQKVEFLVSFYNNEISEKSEIFDDQFSVERPDGSNFTLKIRSTKLEDSAMYFCASQRQGRRDTQYFGPGTRLTVL.

At least ten counts were recorded for this clonotype. The chain recombines TRBV2 with TRBJ2-5, with a possible D match to TRBD2 (6 bases). Germline V gene sequence: CDR1 SNHLY, CDR2 FYNNEI. V lost 0 bases to trimming and J lost 3 bases, with 8 bases between them. This CDR3 contains 14 residues. The CDR3 sequence is CASSEARGEETQYF. CDR3 nucleotides: TGTGCCAGCAGTGAAGCGCGGGGAGAAGAGACCCAGTACTTC.

The V call is TRBV2, the J call TRBJ2-1, with D tentatively TRBD2 (5 bases). Between the trimmed V and J ends, which lost 4 bases and 6 bases, there was a span of 13 bases. Germline V gives CDR1 SNHLY, CDR2 FYNNEI. The length of the CDR3 is 14 residues. Here the CDR3 reads CASSVTNGVNEQFF. The CDR3, as DNA: TGTGCCAGCAGTGTGACCAACGGGGTCAATGAGCAGTTCTTC.

The sample holds many counts of this clonotype. The gene calls are TRBV19 and TRBJ2-3; either TRBD1 or TRBD2 may supply D (5 bases each). Trimming cost V 5 bases and J 7 bases, with 7 bases left between them. This CDR3 is built from 11 residues. The germline V gene encodes CDR1 LNHDA and CDR2 SQIVND (reference sequence). CDR3 region: CASSPGHTQYF. The CDR3 nucleotides read TGTGCCAGTAGTCCGGGACATACGCAGTATTTT.

The chain employs TRBV13 and TRBJ1-1, with 7 bases that match TRBD1. The CDR3 spans 15 residues. In germline, CDR1 is PRHDT, CDR2 FYEKMQ (reference sequence). Losses at the gene ends were 0 bases for V and 5 bases for J; bases not matched to a gene: 6. In DNA, the CDR3 is TGTGCCAGCAGCTTAGGGGGACAGTCGTGGACTGAAGCTTTCTTT. It specifies CASSLGGQSWTEAFF.

This clonotype turned up a few times. The CDR3 DNA reads as TGTGCCAGCACTGCTTGGGGCCTCTCTGGCTACACCTTC. Its protein is CASTAWGLSGYTF. The chain uses TRBV12-3 or TRBV12-4 and TRBJ1-2; tentatively, D is TRBD1 (5 bases). V was trimmed by 7 bases and J by 7 bases, leaving 16 bases between them. This CDR3 region has 13 residues.

This clonotype was counted at least ten times. The chain uses TRBV20-1 and TRBJ1-1, with D perhaps TRBD1 (5 bases). The CDR3 is 16 residues long. CDR1 is DFQATT and CDR2 is SNEGSKA in the germline V gene (reference sequence). V shed 5 bases and J shed 3 bases, with 22 bases lying between them. The chain's CDR3 is CSAPGMHPMGDTEAFF. Written as DNA, the CDR3 is TGCAGTGCTCCAGGGATGCACCCTATGGGGGACACTGAAGCTTTCTTT.

There are a few counts of this clonotype. CDR3 sequence reads: CASSLDRGRPHEQYF. The CDR3, as DNA: TGTGCCAGCAGCTTAGACAGGGGGCGCCCCCACGAGCAGTACTTC. The rearrangement joins TRBV7-9 to TRBJ2-7; the match to TRBD1 covers 9 bases. Trimming took 1 base from V and 5 from J; bases not matched to a gene: 6. CDR3 length: 15 residues. The V gene's germline CDR1 is SEHNR and CDR2 FQNEAQ (reference sequence).

This clonotype was recorded a few times. The CDR3 bases are TGCGCCAGCACCTCAGCCGGGGGGCCCACCGGGGAGCTGTTTTTT. Its translation: CASTSAGGPTGELFF. The V call is TRBV5-1, the J call TRBJ2-2; D perhaps matches TRBD2 (7 bases). Germline assignment: CDR1 SGHRS and CDR2 YFSETQ. This CDR3 comprises 15 residues. Trimming shortened V by 6 bases and J by 4 bases, and 16 bases separated the two germline ends.

Ten or more counts support this clonotype. The chain couples TRBV5-4 to TRBJ2-7; 10 positions match TRBD1. With 0 bases clipped from V and 2 bases from J, the junction kept 2 bases outside the gene matches. Germline values: CDR1 SGHNT, CDR2 YYREEE (reference sequence). This CDR3 is 15 amino acids long. This CDR3 is CASSLVGTGAYEQYF. The CDR3 DNA is TGTGCCAGCAGCTTGGTGGGGACAGGGGCCTACGAGCAGTACTTC.

This clonotype was seen only a few times. The chain uses TRBV5-1 and TRBJ2-6; D ambiguous. The V gene lost 4 bases and the J gene lost 0 bases, with 11 bases spanning the gap. This CDR3 has 16 amino acids. Germline values: CDR1 SGHRS, CDR2 YFSETQ. The CDR3 reads CASSPPTSSGANVLTF. The CDR3 DNA sequence: TGCGCCAGCAGCCCTCCGACATCCTCTGGGGCCAACGTCCTGACTTTC.

This clonotype was seen a handful of times. V is TRBV6-5 and J is TRBJ2-7; 13 positions agree with TRBD2. V lost 4 bases, J lost 2 bases, and 5 bases stayed unmatched. Per germline, CDR1 MNHEY and CDR2 SVGAGI. The CDR3 is 16 residues long. CDR3 sequence reads: CASSFGLAGAAYEQYF. DNA for the CDR3: TGTGCCAGCAGTTTTGGACTAGCGGGGGCGGCCTACGAGCAGTACTTC.

The chain employs TRBV5-4 and TRBJ2-2, with 7 nucleotides matching TRBD1. After removal of 2 bases from V and 3 bases from J, the junction contained 7 bases not matched to a gene. This CDR3 contains 16 residues. The germline gives CDR1 SGHNT, CDR2 YYREEE (reference sequence). The CDR3 region is CASSFGQAGDTGELFF. DNA of the CDR3: TGTGCCAGCAGCTTCGGACAGGCCGGCGACACCGGGGAGCTGTTTTTT.

This clonotype occurred many times. The chain carries TRBV7-8 and TRBJ2-5; 9 nucleotides match TRBD2. This CDR3 spans 14 amino acids. The V and J ends lost 5 bases and 2 bases, in that order; junction bases with no gene match: 3. CDR1 is SGHVS and CDR2 is FQNEAQ in the germline V gene. CDR3 loop: CASSTSGGQETQYF. CDR3 in DNA: TGTGCCAGCAGCACCAGCGGGGGGCAAGAGACCCAGTACTTC.

The V gene is TRBV5-1, the J gene TRBJ2-1, with TRBD2 identical over 11 bases. V shed 3 bases, J shed 10 bases, and the junction held 6 bases outside the gene matches. Germline lookup yields CDR1 SGHRS and CDR2 YFSETQ. The CDR3 length is 14 residues. CDR3 nucleotide sequence: TGCGCCAGCAGCTCGACTAGCGGGGATATAGAGCAGTTCTTC. As protein: CASSSTSGDIEQFF.

This clonotype was seen more than once but under ten times. The chain is built from TRBV5-1 and TRBJ1-5; D gene ambiguous. The CDR3 runs 15 residues. Germline lookup yields CDR1 SGHRS and CDR2 YFSETQ. V was cut by 0 bases and J by 5 bases, with 12 bases left in between. This CDR3 is CASSLDGTRDQPQHF. In DNA, the CDR3 is TGCGCCAGCAGCTTGGACGGAACAAGGGATCAGCCCCAGCATTTT.

The chain links TRBV6-5 to TRBJ2-6; D possibly corresponds to TRBD2 (5 bases). The CDR3 covers 15 residues. V lost 2 bases and J lost 0, with 5 bases in between. CDR1 is MNHEY and CDR2 is SVGAGI in the germline V gene. The CDR3 spells CASSYGSSGANVLTF. In DNA form, the CDR3 reads TGTGCCAGCAGTTACGGGAGCTCTGGGGCCAACGTCCTGACTTTC.

The CDR3 loop reads CASSLWDSGYTF. Written as DNA, the CDR3 is TGTGCCAGCAGCCTGTGGGACTCTGGCTACACCTTC. This chain joins TRBV12-3 or TRBV12-4 and TRBJ1-2; D is perhaps TRBD1 (5 bases). This CDR3 contains 12 residues. Trimming stripped 6 bases from V and 7 bases from J, with 12 bases between.

The chain combines TRBV2 with TRBJ2-1, with 9 nucleotides matching TRBD1. The CDR3 totals 14 residues. Germline V gene data show CDR1 as SNHLY and CDR2 as FYNNEI. The J segment lost 4 bases and the V segment lost 5 bases, leaving 3 bases of the junction unmatched. This chain's CDR3 is CASSRQGGYNEQFF. The CDR3 DNA is TGTGCCAGCAGTCGACAGGGGGGATACAATGAGCAGTTCTTC.

This clonotype was seen at least ten times. This chain connects TRBV20-1 to TRBJ2-3, with TRBD2 as a possible D gene (6 bases). V lost 3 bases and J lost 2, with 9 bases in between. The CDR3 is 13 amino acids. Germline CDR1 and CDR2: DFQATT and SNEGSKA (reference sequence). DNA for the CDR3: TGCAGTGCTAGCCCGGGAGCCACAGATACGCAGTATTTT. It codes for CSASPGATDTQYF.

This clonotype was detected a few times. V and J are TRBV30 and TRBJ2-5; D may be TRBD1 (6 bases). This CDR3 has 14 residues. The germline V gene has CDR1 GTSNPN and CDR2 SVGIG (reference sequence). The V and J ends lost 2 bases and 4 bases respectively, with 14 bases between them. For the CDR3, the DNA is TGTGCCTGGAGTCCACAGGGAATGCGAGAGACCCAGTACTTC. Translating gives CAWSPQGMRETQYF.

In this sample, this clonotype turned up a few times. The gene calls are TRBV20-1 and TRBJ2-7; TRBD1 agrees at 10 bases. Per germline, CDR1 DFQATT and CDR2 SNEGSKA (reference sequence). The length of the CDR3 is 14 residues. V dropped 5 bases and J dropped 2; count of bases not matched to a gene: 6. The CDR3 nucleotides are TGCAGTGCTCGACCCGGGACAGGGGCCTACGAGCAGTACTTC. Protein: CSARPGTGAYEQYF.

This clonotype is medium-sized. This chain links TRBV20-1 with TRBJ2-5, with D uncertain. V dropped 0 bases and J dropped 9 bases, with 14 bases sitting between them. The CDR3 spans 13 residues. CDR1 and CDR2 (germline): DFQATT, SNEGSKA (reference sequence). CDR3 region: CSARDPPPGPQYF. In DNA, the CDR3 is TGCAGTGCTAGAGATCCGCCGCCCGGTCCCCAGTACTTC.